This TCR beta chain was captured by sequencing in a study of beta chain features in type 1 diabetes (dated by TCRdb to the late 2010s). The study in broad terms: Patients and healthy donors did not differ in mean age, gender distribution, total cell number or subset yield. Regulatory and stem cell-like memory subsets were obtained from only 8 patients and roughly eight healthy donors, while naive and central memory subsets were obtained from all 30 or so donors. A total of 85 million to 140 million sorted cells were examined across all samples, and the number of cells per subset was strongly correlated with RNA yield. The study compared the TCRB repertoires of sorted circulating CD4+ T cell subsets in recently diagnosed type 1 diabetes patients with those in matched healthy donors. Results the study describes overall, beyond this receptor: HLA sub-analyses involved small numbers of individuals, so any influence of HLA type on TCRB rearrangement remained unresolved. Shorter templates might be favored by PCR, yet because patient and control samples were amplified and corrected together, any such skew would affect both groups equally. At VDJ recombination sites, patients with type 1 diabetes made fewer insertions and deleted more nucleotides, a pattern implying thymic rearrangement abnormalities. A moderate but significant shortening of TCRB CDR3 length was observed in type 1 diabetes patients in all four CD4+ subsets. Naive, central memory and regulatory TCRB repertoires appeared to be more similar among patients than among healthy donors. Sequencing cDNA rather than genomic DNA could over-represent highly expressing activated cells, although activation and CD3 levels did not differ between groups.

The table lists this clone with a few counts. Its antigen is unknown. No qualities accompany the bases; no much larger clone lies one base away. From each donor, a single peripheral blood sample of about 110 mL on average was drawn into heparinised tubes. A BD FACSAria II and a panel including CD45RO, CCR7, CD25, CD127, CD95 and CD27 were used to sort naive, central memory, regulatory and stem cell-like memory CD4+ T cells. Purity was above 95% for every sorted population. PBMCs were separated immediately by Lymphoprep density gradient centrifugation and were stained directly, without being cultured. So that batch effects would be minimized, each experiment stained and sorted samples in pairs, pairing one healthy donor with one patient. The germline V gene (reference sequence) supplies CDR1 LNHNV and CDR2 YYDKDF. The CDR3 has 16 amino acids, counting the end cysteine and phenylalanine. The kept DNA is CDR3 alone, 48 bases in frame from the first base. Trimming leaves V shorter by 4 bases and J shorter by 2 bases, with the junction holding 8 bases beyond the gene matches.

The High Capacity cDNA Reverse Transcription Kit was used to reverse transcribe all of the isolated RNA, meaning that expressed TCRB transcripts were what got sequenced. Naive, central memory and regulatory T cell samples underwent deep immunoSEQ sequencing, averaging roughly 3.4 million total reads per sample. After sorted cells were lysed in RLT buffer, RNA was extracted with DNase-treated RNeasy Micro or Mini kits, with the choice depending on cell number. Each cell subset was processed on its own to prevent cross-contamination, while patient and healthy donor samples were processed together. The immunoSEQ multiplex PCR was used to amplify TCRB sequences from cDNA, yielding 87-bp fragments that span the CDR3 region. Sequencing of the amplicons was performed on the Illumina HiSeq platform. For the original study's pipeline: PCR bias was computationally corrected using synthetic template baselines, reads within Hamming distance 2 were collapsed, and singletons that could not be merged were discarded. Reads were aligned to IMGT to assign V, D and J genes, CDR3 length, and insertions or deletions at six rearrangement sites. Clonotype counts were normalized to sorted cell number within each subset before computing true diversity and Gini coefficients with the tcR R package. Repertoire sharing was quantified using the overlap coefficient calculated on TCRB nucleotide sequences. This immuneACCESS table, as held by TCRdb, lists in-frame sequences with V and J called but not all clones. Of the missing ones, under half trace to an unresolved V gene in checked studies; the others have no known cause. The D gene and trimming were derived from the DNA, and the V and J assignments and clone size from that table. The sample data list over 150,000 clones, and approximately 8.1% of these were observed just once. The top ten constitute 0.65% of the sample.

The chain links TRBV15 with TRBJ2-7, and TRBD1 matches 10 of the central bases. The sequencing sample was made of central memory CD4+ T cells from blood. The receptor comes from a man aged 18 to 29 in good health. The nucleotide sequence is TGTGCCACCAGCATAAATGCAGGACAGGGGGCCTACGAGCAGTACTTC. The encoded protein is CATSINAGQGAYEQYF.